This T cell receptor (beta chain) was sequenced for a study of cytomegalovirus exposure and HLA in healthy donors. From germline, CDR1 is SNHLY and CDR2 FYNNEI. The CDR3 spans 15 residues. Trimming shortened V by 7 bases and J by 0 bases, and 15 bases separated the two germline ends. Primers: 60 Vbeta forward and 13 Jbeta reverse. Sequencing used immunoSEQ multiplex PCR; TCRdb keeps in-frame clones, though not all of them. Of tens of thousands of clones detected, roughly nine tenths appear once; the ten largest clones hold around 8%. This rearrangement joins TRBV2 to TRBJ1-1; D is perhaps TRBD1 (6 bases). The sequence came from a woman aged 40 to 55 in good health and CMV-seropositive. Input material: PBMCs. The CDR3 nucleotides read TGTGCCAGCACACGATTTGGACAGATGAACACTGAAGCTTTCTTT. This encodes CASTRFGQMNTEAFF.